The clone carrying this T cell receptor beta chain was recorded a few times. These data originate in a study of patients and donors after allogeneic stem cell transplantation. Germline V lookup: CDR1 DFQATT, CDR2 SNEGSKA (reference sequence). The V gene lost 3 bases and the J gene lost 3 bases, with 12 bases spanning the gap. CDR3 length equals 13 residues. TCRdb reanalysed the RT-PCR reads using MiXCR and keeps one entry per CDR3 protein. The sample contains around 240,000 distinct CDR3 sequences, over 12% of which appear only once. The rearrangement links TRBV20-1 to TRBJ2-7, with a weak D call TRBD1 (6 bases). The source of this sequence is a human donor who was either an allogeneic HSCT recipient or a stem cell or donor lymphocyte infusion donor (not recorded which). It is not recorded whose cells these are; they may come from a transplant donor. Sequences were obtained from blood, either unsorted or a sorted T cell fraction (not recorded which). CDR3 sequence reads: CSASYDRSYEQYF. The CDR3 DNA reads TGCAGTGCTAGTTACGACAGGAGCTACGAGCAGTACTTC.